One sample yielded the 19 T cell receptor beta chains listed below, sequenced in a study of blood T cell repertoires in COVID-19. Profiled with immunoSEQ multiplex PCR; TCRdb holds only in-frame clones, not every one. The repertoire includes approximately 29,000 clones, roughly 90% of them detected once, and roughly an eighth sits in the top ten. Material: peripheral blood. The receptors were sampled from a human donor with active COVID-19. The donor label of this sample is uncertain.

V and J are TRBV2 and TRBJ2-1; 7 positions match TRBD2. The V gene's germline CDR1 is SNHLY and CDR2 FYNNEI. Trimming at V came to 3 bases and at J to 2 bases, leaving 4 bases not matched to a gene. CDR3 length equals 15 residues. DNA of the CDR3: TGTGCCAGCAGTGAGCAGCGGGGTACCTACAATGAGCAGTTCTTC. The encoded protein is CASSEQRGTYNEQFF.

V gene TRBV19 combines with J gene TRBJ2-7; TRBD1 agrees at 9 bases. CDR1 and CDR2 (germline): LNHDA, SQIVND (reference sequence). The CDR3 loop spans 14 amino acids. The trim removed 4 bases at V and 5 bases at J, leaving 6 bases unmatched. This CDR3 is CASSTRDRVNEQYF. The CDR3 nucleotides are TGTGCCAGTAGTACCCGGGACAGGGTTAACGAGCAGTACTTC.

The rearrangement uses TRBV5-1 and TRBJ1-2; D call uncertain. The germline V and J ends were trimmed by 2 bases and 3 bases, with 11 bases remaining between them. The germline V gene has CDR1 SGHRS and CDR2 YFSETQ. The CDR3 has 14 amino acids. Written as DNA, the CDR3 is TGCGCCAGCAGCTTTGATGCACTCCACTATGGCTACACCTTC. It codes for CASSFDALHYGYTF.

J is TRBJ2-5 and V is TRBV5-4; 7 positions agree with TRBD1. The trim removed 3 bases at V and 1 base at J, leaving 12 bases unmatched. Germline V CDR1 and CDR2: SGHNT, YYREEE (reference sequence). This CDR3 has 17 residues. The CDR3 region has the DNA TGTGCCAGCAGCTGGAACAGGGGAAGGGGCGGCCAAGAGACCCAGTACTTC. Translated, it gives CASSWNRGRGGQETQYF.

This chain connects TRBV28 to TRBJ2-7; D is unclear. This CDR3 spans 14 amino acids. V was clipped by 5 bases and J by 4 bases, with 15 bases between them. The V gene's germline CDR1 is MDHEN and CDR2 SYDVKM. This chain's CDR3 is CASSQPGGLYEQYF. CDR3 nucleotide sequence: TGTGCCAGCAGTCAACCGGGTGGCCTTTACGAGCAGTACTTC.

The chain combines TRBV5-1 with TRBJ1-2; 7 nucleotides align to TRBD1. This CDR3 contains 15 residues. The germline CDR1 and CDR2 sequences are SGHRS and YFSETQ. Trimming removed 0 bases from V and 2 bases from J; junction bases left unmatched: 4. CDR3 bases: TGCGCCAGCAGCTTGGAGACAGGGACGAACTATGGCTACACCTTC. As protein: CASSLETGTNYGYTF.

V usage is TRBV7-2 and J usage is TRBJ2-1; tentatively, D is TRBD1 (6 bases). V was trimmed by 5 bases and J by 7 bases, leaving 12 bases between them. Germline V gene lookup returns CDR1 SGHTA and CDR2 FQGNSA. CDR3 length: 13 residues. As DNA, the CDR3 is TGTGCCAGCAGCCAATCTACAGGGAATGAGCAGTTCTTC. This translates into CASSQSTGNEQFF.

The V gene is TRBV5-6, the J gene TRBJ2-3; no clear D gene. CDR3 size: 14 residues. Germline V lookup: CDR1 SGHDT, CDR2 YYEEEE. V was trimmed by 2 bases and J by 4 bases, leaving 11 bases between them. CDR3 in DNA: TGTGCCAGCAGCTTCCAACCCCTAGCAGATACGCAGTATTTT. It specifies CASSFQPLADTQYF.

This clone was seen a few times. This chain connects TRBV4-1 to TRBJ2-7; 7 nucleotides agree with TRBD2. CDR3 length: 16 amino acids. Trimming cost V 1 base and J 2 bases; bases outside gene matches: 8. The germline V gene has CDR1 MGHRA and CDR2 YSYEKL. In DNA form, the CDR3 reads TGCGCCAGCAGCCAAGTGGTACGGGGGAGGGCCTACGAGCAGTACTTC. This gives the protein CASSQVVRGRAYEQYF.

This chain links TRBV6-2 or TRBV6-3 with TRBJ1-4, with 8 bases matching TRBD1. With 5 bases clipped from V and 10 bases from J, the junction kept 15 bases outside the gene matches. There are 16 residues in the CDR3. CDR1 is MNHEY, CDR2 SVGEGT, per germline. The CDR3 protein is CASSPTTGAPGRKLFF. CDR3 nucleotides: TGTGCCAGCAGTCCGACGACAGGGGCCCCCGGGAGAAAACTGTTTTTT.

This chain links TRBV6-5 with TRBJ1-2; 10 bases align to TRBD1. The germline gives CDR1 MNHEY, CDR2 SVGAGI. V dropped 6 bases and J dropped 6; count of bases not matched to a gene: 10. CDR3 length: 15 amino acids. The CDR3 DNA follows: TGTGCCAGCAGGACCCGGGACAGGGGATCCCATGGCTACACCTTC. The encoded protein is CASRTRDRGSHGYTF.

In its sample, this clone was seen once. The J gene is TRBJ1-1, the V gene TRBV2; D is undetermined. The germline V gene has CDR1 SNHLY and CDR2 FYNNEI. Between the trimmed V and J ends, which lost 6 bases and 0 bases, there was a span of 11 bases. This CDR3 has 14 amino acids. CDR3 coding DNA: TGTGCCAGCAGGAGTTTCGCTATGAACACTGAAGCTTTCTTT. Translating it yields CASRSFAMNTEAFF. The full variable domain, with the rest looked up from reference TRBV2 and TRBJ1-1, is EPEVTQTPSHQVTQMGQEVILRCVPISNHLYFYWYRQILGQKVEFLVSFYNNEISEKSEIFDDQFSVERPDGSNFTLKIRSTKLEDSAMYFCASRSFAMNTEAFFGQGTRLTVV.

Points on this clone: At one boundary the junction diverges from the germline segment, which might be a read error. The chain recombines TRBV27 with TRBJ1-1, with 8 bases identical to TRBD1. The CDR3 spans 13 residues. Germline lookup yields CDR1 MNHEY and CDR2 SMNVEV (reference sequence). The CDR3 protein is CASILQGGTEAFF. The CDR3 DNA reads as TGTGCCAGCATTTTACAGGGGGGCACTGAAGCTTTCTTT.

Only one count was recorded for this clone. The chain combines TRBV2 with TRBJ1-1; D is possibly TRBD1 (5 bases). The CDR3 loop spans 15 amino acids. Per the germline V gene, CDR1 is SNHLY and CDR2 is FYNNEI. V was trimmed by 2 bases and J by 3 bases, leaving 13 bases between them. The CDR3 region has the DNA TGTGCCAGCAGTGAACGGGGGGATCGGGACACTGAAGCTTTCTTT. This encodes CASSERGDRDTEAFF. Full variable domain (missing parts from reference TRBV2 and TRBJ1-1): EPEVTQTPSHQVTQMGQEVILRCVPISNHLYFYWYRQILGQKVEFLVSFYNNEISEKSEIFDDQFSVERPDGSNFTLKIRSTKLEDSAMYFCASSERGDRDTEAFFGQGTRLTVV.

The rearrangement joins TRBV4-1 to TRBJ1-3, with D unresolved. V was trimmed by 2 bases and J by 3 bases, leaving 5 bases between them. The germline V gene encodes CDR1 MGHRA and CDR2 YSYEKL. This CDR3 is built from 13 residues. The CDR3 sequence is CASSQLFGNTIYF. For the CDR3, the DNA is TGCGCCAGCAGCCAACTCTTTGGAAACACCATATATTTT.

This clone was seen more than once but under ten times. The rearrangement uses TRBV5-5 and TRBJ1-1; maybe TRBD1 (6 bases). The CDR3 is 13 amino acids. Germline CDR1 SGHKS, CDR2 YYEKEE (reference sequence). V was cut by 5 bases and J by 11 bases, with 19 bases left in between. CDR3 bases: TGTGCCAGCAGAGATCTGATAGGGGGTCGGGCTTTCTTT. Encoded protein: CASRDLIGGRAFF.

V and J are TRBV19 and TRBJ1-1; TRBD1 is a possible D gene (5 bases). With 3 bases removed from V and 4 bases from J, the gap between germline ends came to 9 bases. The CDR3 length is 13 residues. Germline CDR1 reads LNHDA; CDR2 reads SQIVND (reference sequence). The chain's CDR3 is CASSIRGGTEAFF. CDR3 DNA sequence: TGTGCCAGTAGTATCCGGGGGGGCACTGAAGCTTTCTTT.

V is TRBV11-2 and J is TRBJ1-2; D gene unclear. Looked up from germline, CDR1 is SGHAT and CDR2 is FQNNGV. This CDR3 is 16 amino acids long. Trimming shortened V by 2 bases and J by 2 bases, and 15 bases separated the two germline ends. The CDR3 DNA reads TGTGCCAGCAGCTTACGCAAAGGAGGTATAAACTATGGCTACACCTTC. Encoded protein: CASSLRKGGINYGYTF.

In its sample, this clone was seen once. The chain has TRBV4-3 and TRBJ2-7; a weak D match, TRBD2 (7 bases). The CDR3 is 17 residues long. Germline CDR1 LGHNA, CDR2 YSLEER. V gave up 0 bases and J gave up 2 bases, with 17 bases separating them. This chain's CDR3 is CASSQDGGGGPPYEQYF. CDR3 bases: TGCGCCAGCAGCCAAGACGGGGGCGGGGGACCTCCCTACGAGCAGTACTTC.